The 17 T cell receptor beta chains below all came from one sample that was sequenced in a study of cytomegalovirus exposure and HLA in healthy donors. Vbeta (60) and Jbeta (13) primers were used in the PCR. The method was immunoSEQ multiplex PCR; TCRdb's version includes in-frame clones alone and lacks a portion of them. Among approximately 180,000 clones listed, more than 60% were seen once. The source material was PBMCs. These receptor sequences come from a woman aged 25 to 39 in good health and CMV-seropositive.

The V call is TRBV28, the J call TRBJ2-7, with D tentatively TRBD2 (6 bases). Germline values: CDR1 MDHEN, CDR2 SYDVKM. The CDR3 is 14 residues long. Trimming took 2 bases from V and 2 from J, leaving 10 bases between them. The CDR3: CASSLGGTAYEQYF. Written as DNA, the CDR3 is TGTGCCAGCAGTTTAGGGGGGACCGCCTACGAGCAGTACTTC.

The chain employs TRBV10-3 and TRBJ2-3, with a tentative D call TRBD1 (8 bases). V was trimmed by 8 bases and J by 0 bases, leaving 21 bases between them. This CDR3 is 17 amino acids long. Germline-derived CDR1 and CDR2 are ENHRY and SYGVKD. The CDR3 DNA follows: TGTGCCATCTCCCGGACAGGGTTAGCGGGTAGCACAGATACGCAGTATTTT. Translated, it gives CAISRTGLAGSTDTQYF.

V gene TRBV5-4 combines with J gene TRBJ1-2; 8 bases agree with TRBD1. Looked up from germline, CDR1 is SGHNT and CDR2 is YYREEE (reference sequence). The CDR3 is 14 amino acids. The V and J ends lost 4 bases and 6 bases, in that order; junction bases with no gene match: 8. CDR3 in amino acids: CASSHFGQGNGYTF. CDR3 in DNA: TGTGCCAGCAGCCACTTTGGACAGGGAAATGGCTACACCTTC.

This sequence joins TRBV21-1 and TRBJ1-1. TRBV21-1 is given as a pseudogene. The CDR3 length is 14 residues. CDR3 protein: CASSKGAGNTEAFF. CDR3 coding DNA: TGTGCCAGCAGCAAGGGTGCGGGAAACACTGAAGCTTTCTTT.

The chain is built from TRBV5-8 and TRBJ1-3; D is undetermined. CDR3 length: 14 amino acids. The V gene's germline CDR1 is SGHTS and CDR2 YDEGEE. The germline V and J ends were trimmed by 0 bases and 7 bases, with 11 bases remaining between them. The CDR3 protein is CASSLAPVSNTIYF. As DNA, the CDR3 is TGTGCCAGCAGCTTGGCCCCAGTTTCCAACACCATATATTTT.

The gene calls are TRBV15 and TRBJ1-3; D perhaps matches TRBD1 (6 bases). CDR3 length: 17 amino acids. Germline V CDR1 and CDR2: LNHNV, YYDKDF (reference sequence). The V end was cut by 1 base, the J end by 4 bases, with 17 bases between. Here the CDR3 DNA reads TGTGCCACCAGCAGAGCCCCAGGGGAGGGATCCGGAAACACCATATATTTT. Translating it yields CATSRAPGEGSGNTIYF.

The sample holds a few counts of this clone. The chain carries TRBV6-1 and TRBJ2-7, with unresolved D. V gave up 11 bases and J gave up 0 bases, with 14 bases separating them. The CDR3 runs to 13 residues. Germline CDR1 is MNHNS and CDR2 is SASEGT. The CDR3 DNA reads as TGTGCCTCCCGAGGCGCGAGCTCCTACGAGCAGTACTTC. Its protein is CASRGASSYEQYF.

The genes are TRBV5-1 and TRBJ2-7; 14 bases agree with TRBD2. The germline V gene has CDR1 SGHRS and CDR2 YFSETQ. J lost 5 bases, V lost 2 bases, and 6 bases had no gene match. The CDR3 is 16 residues long. In DNA form, the CDR3 reads TGCGCCAGCAGCTTCGGGACTAGCGGGAGTAACAACGAGCAGTACTTC. Translating it yields CASSFGTSGSNNEQYF.

The chain joins TRBV10-3 to TRBJ1-5; tentatively, D is TRBD1 (5 bases). The length of the CDR3 is 12 residues. Per the germline V gene, CDR1 is ENHRY and CDR2 is SYGVKD. V dropped 11 bases and J dropped 7 bases, with 15 bases sitting between them. The CDR3 nucleotides are TGTGCCTCCCATGCAGGGTCCCAGCCCCAGCATTTT. This gives the protein CASHAGSQPQHF.

The rearrangement uses TRBV28 and TRBJ2-1; 9 nucleotides align to TRBD1. The CDR3 loop spans 15 amino acids. J was trimmed by 6 bases and V by 6 bases; bases with no gene match: 9. From germline, CDR1 is MDHEN and CDR2 SYDVKM. The chain's CDR3 is CASSQGDRAINEQFF. CDR3 in DNA: TGTGCCAGCAGCCAAGGGGACAGGGCAATCAATGAGCAGTTCTTC.

The rearrangement uses TRBV28 and TRBJ1-2, with D unclear. Germline assignment: CDR1 MDHEN and CDR2 SYDVKM. With 2 bases removed from V and 5 bases from J, the gap between germline ends came to 12 bases. The CDR3 covers 14 residues. The CDR3 region is CASSLGISGYGYTF. CDR3 bases: TGTGCCAGCAGTTTAGGAATCAGCGGGTATGGCTACACCTTC.

CDR3 bases: TGTGCCAGCTTGGCTGGAGCGGGAGGGAAGAATGAGCAGTTCTTC. As protein: CASLAGAGGKNEQFF. The genes are TRBV5-5 and TRBJ2-1; 10 bases fit TRBD2. This CDR3 region has 15 residues. The V segment lost 7 bases and the J segment 7 bases; nucleotides outside the gene matches: 11. The germline gives CDR1 SGHKS, CDR2 YYEKEE (reference sequence).

This chain connects TRBV12-5 to TRBJ2-5; TRBD1 might be the D (6 bases). This CDR3 spans 16 amino acids. Germline V gene lookup returns CDR1 LGHNT and CDR2 FRNRAP. The V end was cut by 2 bases, the J end by 5 bases, with 18 bases between. The CDR3 DNA reads as TGTGCTAGTGGTTTGACCCGGGACCCTCAGGGGGAGACCCAGTACTTC. Its translation: CASGLTRDPQGETQYF.

This chain links TRBV5-1 with TRBJ1-4; D is uncertain. V lost 4 bases to trimming and J lost 0 bases, with 7 bases between them. CDR1 SGHRS and CDR2 YFSETQ come from the germline V gene. This CDR3 region has 14 residues. The chain's CDR3 is CASSLSATNEKLFF. CDR3 in DNA: TGCGCCAGCAGCCTCAGTGCAACTAATGAAAAACTGTTTTTT. The full variable domain, with the rest looked up from reference TRBV5-1 and TRBJ1-4, is KAGVTQTPRYLIKTRGQQVTLSCSPISGHRSVSWYQQTPGQGLQFLFEYFSETQRNKGNFPGRFSGRQFSNSRSEMNVSTLELGDSALYLCASSLSATNEKLFFGSGTQLSVL.

In this sample, this clone turned up once. This chain's CDR3 is CTSSPPWSANTIYF. The CDR3 bases are TGCACCAGCAGCCCCCCGTGGTCAGCGAACACCATATATTTT. The rearrangement joins TRBV1 to TRBJ1-3. TRBV1 is given as a pseudogene. This CDR3 is 14 amino acids long.

This clone was picked up one time. The chain has TRBV4-1 and TRBJ2-1, with 10 nucleotides matching TRBD2. J gave up 4 bases and V 0 bases, and 15 bases lay outside the gene matches. The CDR3 is 20 amino acids. The germline V gene has CDR1 MGHRA and CDR2 YSYEKL. In DNA form, the CDR3 reads TGCGCCAGCAGCCAAGATCTCAGCGGGAGGGCCGAGTTCTTTTACAATGAGCAGTTCTTC. Translated, it gives CASSQDLSGRAEFFYNEQFF.

The chain couples TRBV5-1 to TRBJ2-1; 10 bases match TRBD1. CDR3 size: 15 residues. Losses at the gene ends were 0 bases for V and 4 bases for J; bases not matched to a gene: 1. The germline V gene has CDR1 SGHRS and CDR2 YFSETQ. CDR3 residues: CASSLGDRGYNEQFF. The CDR3, as DNA: TGCGCCAGCAGCTTGGGGGACAGGGGATACAATGAGCAGTTCTTC.